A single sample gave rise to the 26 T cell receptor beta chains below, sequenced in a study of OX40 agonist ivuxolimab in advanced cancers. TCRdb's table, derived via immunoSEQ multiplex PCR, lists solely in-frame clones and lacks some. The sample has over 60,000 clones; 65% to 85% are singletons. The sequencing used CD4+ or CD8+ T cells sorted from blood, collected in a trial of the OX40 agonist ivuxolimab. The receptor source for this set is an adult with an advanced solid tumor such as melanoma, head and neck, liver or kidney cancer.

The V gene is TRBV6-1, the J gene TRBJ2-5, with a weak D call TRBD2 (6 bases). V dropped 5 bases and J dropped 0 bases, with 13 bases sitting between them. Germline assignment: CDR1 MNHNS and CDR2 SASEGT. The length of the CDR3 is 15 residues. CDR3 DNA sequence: TGTGCCAGCAGTCGGAGGGAGAGGTACCAAGAGACCCAGTACTTC. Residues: CASSRRERYQETQYF.

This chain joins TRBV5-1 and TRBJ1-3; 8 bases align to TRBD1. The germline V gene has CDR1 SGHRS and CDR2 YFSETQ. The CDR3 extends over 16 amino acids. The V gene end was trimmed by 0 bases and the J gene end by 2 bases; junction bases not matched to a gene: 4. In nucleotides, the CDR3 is TGCGCCAGCAGCTTGGGAGACAGGGGTACTGGAAACACCATATATTTT. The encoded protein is CASSLGDRGTGNTIYF.

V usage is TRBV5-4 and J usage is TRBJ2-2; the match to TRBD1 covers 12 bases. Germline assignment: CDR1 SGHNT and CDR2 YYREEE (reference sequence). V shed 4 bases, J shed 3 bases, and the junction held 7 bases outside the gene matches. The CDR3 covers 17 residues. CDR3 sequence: CASSRPGQGAYTGELFF. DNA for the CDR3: TGTGCCAGCAGCCGGCCGGGACAGGGGGCTTACACCGGGGAGCTGTTTTTT. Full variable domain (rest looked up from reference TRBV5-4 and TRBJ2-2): ETGVTQSPTHLIKTRGQQVTLRCSSQSGHNTVSWYQQALGQGPQFIFQYYREEENGRGNFPPRFSGLQFPNYSSELNVNALELDDSALYLCASSRPGQGAYTGELFFGEGSRLTVL.

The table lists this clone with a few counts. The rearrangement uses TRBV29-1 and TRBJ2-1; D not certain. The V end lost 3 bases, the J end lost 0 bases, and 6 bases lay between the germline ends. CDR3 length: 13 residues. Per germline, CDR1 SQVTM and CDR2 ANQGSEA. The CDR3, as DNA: TGCAGCGTTGACCCGGACTCCTACAATGAGCAGTTCTTC. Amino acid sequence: CSVDPDSYNEQFF.

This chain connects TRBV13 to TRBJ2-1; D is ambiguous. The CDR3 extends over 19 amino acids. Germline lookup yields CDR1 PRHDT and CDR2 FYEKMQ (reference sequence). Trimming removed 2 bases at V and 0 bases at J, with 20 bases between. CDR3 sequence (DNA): TGTGCCAGCAGCTTATATCCGATGAGGATCGTTAGCTCCTACAATGAGCAGTTCTTC. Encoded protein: CASSLYPMRIVSSYNEQFF.

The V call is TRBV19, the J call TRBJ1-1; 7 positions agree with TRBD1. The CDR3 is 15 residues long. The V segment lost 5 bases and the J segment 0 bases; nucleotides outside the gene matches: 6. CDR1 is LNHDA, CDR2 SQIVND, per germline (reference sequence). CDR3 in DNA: TGTGCCAGTAGTTCCAGGGGGTCGGTGAACACTGAAGCTTTCTTT. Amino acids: CASSSRGSVNTEAFF.

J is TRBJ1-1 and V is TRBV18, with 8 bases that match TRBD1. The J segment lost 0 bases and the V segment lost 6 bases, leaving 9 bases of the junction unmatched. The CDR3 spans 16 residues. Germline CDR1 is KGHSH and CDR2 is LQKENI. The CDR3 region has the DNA TGTGCCAGCTCCCCGGGACAGGCCCTCATGAACACTGAAGCTTTCTTT. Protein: CASSPGQALMNTEAFF.

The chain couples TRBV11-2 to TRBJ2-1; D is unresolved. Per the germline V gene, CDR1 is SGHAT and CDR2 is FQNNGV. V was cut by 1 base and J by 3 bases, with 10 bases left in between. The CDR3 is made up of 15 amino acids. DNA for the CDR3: TGTGCCAGCAGCTTAGGGCCACTCAACTACAATGAGCAGTTCTTC. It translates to CASSLGPLNYNEQFF.

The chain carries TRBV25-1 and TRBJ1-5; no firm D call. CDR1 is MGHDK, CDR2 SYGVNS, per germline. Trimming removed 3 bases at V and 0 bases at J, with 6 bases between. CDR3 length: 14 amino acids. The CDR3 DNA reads TGTGCCAGCAGTGACGGGTATAGCAATCAGCCCCAGCATTTT. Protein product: CASSDGYSNQPQHF.

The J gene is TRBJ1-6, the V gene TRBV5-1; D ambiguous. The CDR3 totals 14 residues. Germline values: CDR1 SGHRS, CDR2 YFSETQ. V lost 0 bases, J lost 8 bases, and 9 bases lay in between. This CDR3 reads CASSLGVGDSPLHF. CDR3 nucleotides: TGCGCCAGCAGCTTGGGGGTCGGGGATTCACCCCTCCACTTT.

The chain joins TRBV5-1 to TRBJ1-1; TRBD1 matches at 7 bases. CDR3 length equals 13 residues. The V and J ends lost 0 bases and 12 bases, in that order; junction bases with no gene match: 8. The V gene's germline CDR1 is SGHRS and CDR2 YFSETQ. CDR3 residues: CASSLGDSRRTFF. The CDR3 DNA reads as TGCGCCAGCAGCTTGGGGGACAGTCGTAGGACTTTCTTT.

The CDR3 sequence: CASSRGGAEGFNTGELFF. CDR3 sequence (DNA): TGCGCCAGCAGCCGGGGCGGGGCGGAGGGATTCAACACCGGGGAGCTGTTTTTT. The chain is built from TRBV5-1 and TRBJ2-2, with D perhaps matching TRBD2 (6 bases). This CDR3 contains 18 residues. V lost 4 bases and J lost 2, with 21 bases in between. Germline V gives CDR1 SGHRS, CDR2 YFSETQ.

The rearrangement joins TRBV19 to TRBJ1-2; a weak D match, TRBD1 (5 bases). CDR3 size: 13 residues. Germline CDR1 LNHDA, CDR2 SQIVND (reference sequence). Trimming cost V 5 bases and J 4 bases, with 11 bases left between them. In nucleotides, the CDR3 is TGTGCCAGTAGTCGGGACTCTTTCTATGGCTACACCTTC. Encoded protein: CASSRDSFYGYTF.

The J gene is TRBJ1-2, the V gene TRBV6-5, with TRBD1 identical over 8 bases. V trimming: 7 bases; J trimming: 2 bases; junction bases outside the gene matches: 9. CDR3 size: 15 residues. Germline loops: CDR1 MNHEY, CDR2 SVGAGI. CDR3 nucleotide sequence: TGTGCCAGCAAAATATCAGGGGGCGGGAACTATGGCTACACCTTC. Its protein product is CASKISGGGNYGYTF.

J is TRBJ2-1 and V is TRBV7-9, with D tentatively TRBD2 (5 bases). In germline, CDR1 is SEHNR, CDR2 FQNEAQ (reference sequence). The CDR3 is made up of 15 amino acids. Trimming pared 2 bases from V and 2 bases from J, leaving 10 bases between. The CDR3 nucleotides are TGTGCCAGCAGCTTAATGGGAGTGACCTACAATGAGCAGTTCTTC. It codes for CASSLMGVTYNEQFF.

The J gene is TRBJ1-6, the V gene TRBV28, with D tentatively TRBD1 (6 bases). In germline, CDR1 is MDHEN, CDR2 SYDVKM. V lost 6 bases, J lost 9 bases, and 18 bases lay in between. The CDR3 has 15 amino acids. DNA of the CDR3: TGTGCCAGCAGCCGAACGACAGGAGAAGGTTCACCCCTCCACTTT. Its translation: CASSRTTGEGSPLHF.

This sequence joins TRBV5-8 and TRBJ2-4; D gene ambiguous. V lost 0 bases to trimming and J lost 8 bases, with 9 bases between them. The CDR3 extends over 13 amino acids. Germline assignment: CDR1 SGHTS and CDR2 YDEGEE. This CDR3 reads CASSLGNWDIQYF. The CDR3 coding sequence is TGTGCCAGCAGCTTGGGCAACTGGGACATTCAGTACTTC.

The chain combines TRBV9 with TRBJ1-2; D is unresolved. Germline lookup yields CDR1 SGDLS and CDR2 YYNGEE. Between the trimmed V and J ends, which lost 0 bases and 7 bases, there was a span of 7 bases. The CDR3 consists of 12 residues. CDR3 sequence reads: CASSVAYPGYTF. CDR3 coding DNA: TGTGCCAGCAGCGTAGCCTATCCTGGCTACACCTTC.

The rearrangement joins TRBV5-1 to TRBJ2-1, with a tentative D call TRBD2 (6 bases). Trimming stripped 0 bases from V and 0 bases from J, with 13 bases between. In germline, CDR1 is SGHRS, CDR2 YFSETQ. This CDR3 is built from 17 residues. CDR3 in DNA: TGCGCCAGCAGCTTGGTGGCGGGAAAGAGCTCCTACAATGAGCAGTTCTTC. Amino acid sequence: CASSLVAGKSSYNEQFF.

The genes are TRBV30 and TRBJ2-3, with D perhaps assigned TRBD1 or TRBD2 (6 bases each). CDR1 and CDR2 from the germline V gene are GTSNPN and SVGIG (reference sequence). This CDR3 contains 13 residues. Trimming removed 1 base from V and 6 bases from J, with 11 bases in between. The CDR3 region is CAWSGGARDTQYF. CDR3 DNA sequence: TGTGCCTGGAGTGGGGGGGCACGGGATACGCAGTATTTT. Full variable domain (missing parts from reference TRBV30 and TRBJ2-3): SQTIHQWPATLVQPVGSPLSLECTVEGTSNPNLYWYRQAAGRGLQLLFYSVGIGQISSEVPQNLSASRPQDRQFILSSKKLLLSDSGFYLCAWSGGARDTQYFGPGTRLTVL.

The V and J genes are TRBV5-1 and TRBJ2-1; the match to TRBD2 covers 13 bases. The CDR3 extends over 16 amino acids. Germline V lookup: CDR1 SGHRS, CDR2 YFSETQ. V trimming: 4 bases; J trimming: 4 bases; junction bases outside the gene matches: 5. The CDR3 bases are TGCGCCAGCAGCCGGACTAGCGGGAGTGCTTACAATGAGCAGTTCTTC. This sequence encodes CASSRTSGSAYNEQFF.

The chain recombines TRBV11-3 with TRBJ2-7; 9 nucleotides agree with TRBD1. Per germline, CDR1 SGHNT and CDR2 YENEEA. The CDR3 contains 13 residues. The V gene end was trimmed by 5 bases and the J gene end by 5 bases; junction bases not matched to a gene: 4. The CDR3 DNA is TGTGCCAGCAGCCAGGACAGGGGCGACGAGCAGTACGTC. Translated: CASSQDRGDEQYV.

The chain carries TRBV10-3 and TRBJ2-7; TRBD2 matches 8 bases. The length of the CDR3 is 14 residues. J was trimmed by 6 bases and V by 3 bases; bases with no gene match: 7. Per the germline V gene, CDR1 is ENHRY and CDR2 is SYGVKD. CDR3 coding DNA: TGTGCCATCAGTGACAGCGGGAGCAATTTCGAGCAGTACTTC. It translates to CAISDSGSNFEQYF.

The CDR3 nucleotides are TGTGCCAGCAGTTTATCGAATAGGAACCACTATGGCTACACCTTC. This gives the protein CASSLSNRNHYGYTF. The chain recombines TRBV27 with TRBJ1-2; no clear D. This CDR3 is 15 amino acids long. CDR1 is MNHEY and CDR2 is SMNVEV in the germline V gene (reference sequence). Trimming pared 0 bases from V and 3 bases from J, leaving 11 bases between.

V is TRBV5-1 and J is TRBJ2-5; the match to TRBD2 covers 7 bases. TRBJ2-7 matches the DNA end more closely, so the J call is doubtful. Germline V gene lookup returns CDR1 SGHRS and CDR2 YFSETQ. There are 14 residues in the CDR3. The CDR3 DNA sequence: TGCGCCAGCGGTCCCGGGGGGATCTCCTACGAGCAGTACTTC. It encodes CASGPGGISYEQYF.

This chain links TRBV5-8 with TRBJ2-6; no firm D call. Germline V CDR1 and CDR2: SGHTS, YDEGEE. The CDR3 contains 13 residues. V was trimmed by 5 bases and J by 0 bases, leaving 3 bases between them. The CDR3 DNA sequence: TGTGCCAGCAGAGTCTCTGGGGCCAACGTCCTGACTTTC. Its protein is CASRVSGANVLTF.